The rows below give T cell receptor beta chains drawn from one sample of a study of metastatic and nonmetastatic thyroid tumors. Via MiXCR, TCRdb re-called the PCR reads. The top ten clones hold 11% of a sample with about 6,000 clones, 15% to 20% of them seen once. The sequenced sample was tumor tissue. These receptors came from a male donor with papillary thyroid cancer or a benign thyroid nodule (not recorded which). Some clones in this sample may be carry-over from other donors' samples. Each CDR3 is given with its conserved first and last residue. A D gene is named only where the DNA matches it firmly. Not every row has a clone size; where given, it reads once, few, many or a size class.

d_gene,v_gene,abundance,j_gene,CDR3aa,CDR3nt
TRBD2,TRBV19,medium-sized,TRBJ2-3,CASSTTSGSTDTQYF,TGTGCCAGTAGTACAACTAGCGGGAGCACAGATACGCAGTATTTT
.,TRBV20-1,.,TRBJ2-7,CSARGQTDYEQYF,TGCAGTGCTAGAGGCCAGACCGACTACGAGCAGTACTTC
.,TRBV30,once,TRBJ1-2,CAWSDVGYAF,TGTGCCTGGAGTGATGTTGGCTACGCCTTC
TRBD1,TRBV9,.,TRBJ2-3,CASSEDRVTPDTQYF,TGTGCCAGCAGCGAAGACAGGGTAACACCAGATACGCAGTATTTT
TRBD1,TRBV20-1,many,TRBJ1-1,CSANNPQGSTRGAFF,TGCAGTGCTAATAACCCACAGGGGTCCACCAGAGGGGCTTTCTTT
.,TRBV28,.,TRBJ2-1,CASSSGIYEAYNEQFF,TGTGCCAGCAGTAGTGGAATATACGAGGCCTACAATGAGCAGTTCTTC
TRBD1,TRBV30,many,TRBJ1-4,CAWRNRQGTANEKLFF,TGTGCCTGGAGGAATAGACAGGGAACAGCTAATGAAAAACTGTTTTTT
.,TRBV15,many,TRBJ1-5,CATSRSRQTNQPQHF,TGTGCCACCAGCAGATCGCGACAGACTAATCAGCCCCAGCATTTT
TRBD1,TRBV11-2,.,TRBJ2-1,CASQGQGVHRHEQFF,TGTGCCAGCCAGGGGCAGGGGGTTCATCGCCATGAGCAGTTCTTC
TRBD1,TRBV12-3/TRBV12-4,medium-sized,TRBJ2-3,CASSDRAPDTQYF,TGTGCCAGCAGCGACAGGGCCCCAGATACGCAGTATTTT
.,TRBV30,many,TRBJ1-1,CAWSVAQNTEAFF,TGTGCCTGGAGTGTTGCTCAGAACACTGAAGCTTTCTTT
.,TRBV28,many,TRBJ1-5,CASSFGASNQPQHF,TGTGCCAGCAGTTTCGGGGCTAGCAATCAGCCCCAGCATTTT
TRBD1,TRBV10-3,medium-sized,TRBJ2-6,CAITGTASGANVLTF,TGTGCCATCACGGGGACAGCCTCTGGGGCCAACGTCCTGACTTTC
.,TRBV7-9,.,TRBJ2-1,CAAWTGMYEQFF,TGTGCCGCCTGGACCGGGATGTATGAGCAGTTCTTC
TRBD1,TRBV12-3/TRBV12-4,.,TRBJ2-1,CASSLARGRGIYNEQFF,TGTGCCAGCAGTTTAGCGAGGGGCAGGGGGATCTACAATGAGCAGTTCTTC
.,TRBV19,.,TRBJ1-1,CASSSGATRVYEAFF,TGTGCCAGTAGTTCGGGGGCAACCCGGGTCTATGAAGCTTTCTTT
TRBD2,TRBV20-1,.,TRBJ2-7,CSARGGTSGGWNEQYF,TGCAGTGCTAGAGGTGGGACTAGCGGGGGGTGGAACGAGCAGTACTTC
.,TRBV9,many,TRBJ2-3,CASSVTIENTQYF,TGTGCCAGCAGCGTTACCATCGAGAATACGCAGTATTTT
TRBD2,TRBV9,.,TRBJ2-3,CVSSVTSGISTDTQYF,TGTGTCAGCAGCGTAACTAGCGGAATTAGCACAGATACGCAGTATTTT
TRBD1,TRBV28,medium-sized,TRBJ1-5,CASSSLQGSNQPQHF,TGTGCCAGCAGTTCTCTACAGGGGAGCAATCAGCCCCAGCATTTT
.,TRBV5-1,.,TRBJ2-5,CASSWSLNQETQYF,TGCGCCAGCAGCTGGTCCCTTAACCAAGAGACCCAGTACTTC
.,TRBV6-5,.,TRBJ2-2,CASSNTGELFF,TGTGCCAGCAGTAACACCGGGGAGCTGTTTTTT